These 30 T cell receptor beta chains share one sample of origin, sequenced in a study of tissue T cells after allogeneic stem cell transplantation. TCRdb's table, derived via immunoSEQ multiplex PCR, lists solely in-frame clones and lacks some. The repertoire holds 7,500 to 9,000 clones, with roughly 38% as singletons. Documented time point: mouse harvest day 14 after allogeneic transplant. Tail vein injection delivered 10^7 T-cell-depleted bone marrow cells and 10^6 splenic CD5+ T cells. The sequenced material came from skin. Receptors originate from a female BALB/c mouse given C57BL/6 T cells with graft-versus-host disease after an allogeneic hematopoietic cell transplant.

By frequency in the sample, this clone is medium-sized. Any gene name here is a mouse gene name. The read is 1 residue too short to cover the CDR3 end, so that end is filled in from the germline J gene. The chain joins TRBV1 to TRBJ1-1, with no clear D. This CDR3 region has 14 residues. The germline CDR1 and CDR2 sequences are NSQYPW and LRSPGD (reference sequence). V was trimmed by 0 bases and J by 0 bases, leaving 5 bases between them. CDR3 amino acids: CTCSAEGANTEVFF. The CDR3 bases that were read are TGCACCTGCAGTGCAGAAGGAGCAAACACAGAAGTCTTC.

Regarding this clone: Any gene name here is a mouse gene name. The sequenced fragment ends 1 residue before the CDR3 boundary, so the rest is inferred from the germline J gene. J is TRBJ2-5 and V is TRBV26; no clear D gene. The CDR3 consists of 13 residues. Germline loops: CDR1 KGHPV, CDR2 FQNQEV (reference sequence). V lost 3 bases and J 2 bases, leaving 6 bases between the germline ends. Incomplete CDR3 DNA: TGTGCCAGCAGTCTCCAGTTCCAAGACACCCAGTAC. It specifies CASSLQFQDTQY. The whole CDR3 reads CASSLQFQDTQYF.

This clone counts as medium-sized. The gene symbols are mouse symbols. The CDR3 end falls 1 residue outside the read, so it is completed with the germline J gene. The sample holds other DNA sequences that translate to the same CDR3. The genes are TRBV26 and TRBJ2-3, with TRBD1 matching 10 bases. CDR3 length: 13 residues. Per the germline V gene, CDR1 is KGHPV and CDR2 is FQNQEV (reference sequence). Trimming cost V 4 bases and J 8 bases; bases outside gene matches: 3. CDR3 protein: CASSRDRGRTLYF. The CDR3 bases that were read are TGTGCCAGCAGTCGAGACAGGGGGCGAACGCTGTAT.

For this clone: Germline and genes here are mouse. The read comes to an end 1 residue before the CDR3 does, leaving the germline J gene to fill in the end. The chain couples TRBV26 to TRBJ2-4; D is possibly TRBD1 or TRBD2 (5 bases each). Germline V gives CDR1 KGHPV, CDR2 FQNQEV (reference sequence). The CDR3 contains 15 residues. The V end was cut by 1 base, the J end by 0 bases, with 8 bases between. The CDR3: CASSLFGGSQNTLYF. CDR3 DNA (partial): TGTGCCAGCAGTCTGTTCGGGGGAAGTCAAAACACCTTGTAC.

As to this clone: Mouse gene names and germline throughout. The CDR3 goes on 1 residue after the read ends, and that part is filled in from the germline J gene. This chain connects TRBV12-1 to TRBJ2-5; 7 bases fit TRBD1. Germline V gene lookup returns CDR1 SGHSN and CDR2 HYEKVE. Losses at the gene ends were 2 bases for V and 2 bases for J; bases not matched to a gene: 3. This CDR3 has 14 amino acids. The CDR3 sequence is CASSPTGSQDTQYF. CDR3 bases read: TGTGCCAGCTCTCCGACAGGGAGCCAAGACACCCAGTAC. Looking up the rest from reference TRBV12-1 and TRBJ2-5 gives the full variable domain: DSGVVQSPRHIIKEKGGRSVLTCIPISGHSNVVWYQQTLGKELKFLIQHYEKVERDKGFLPSRFSVQQFDDYHSEMNMSALELEDSAMYFCASSPTGSQDTQYFGPGTRLLVL.

Comment on this clone: Germline and genes here are mouse. The read ends 1 residue shy of where the CDR3 ends; the end is completed using the germline J gene. The sample carries other DNA sequences with the same CDR3. The gene calls are TRBV19 and TRBJ2-4; D gene ambiguous. V lost 5 bases, J lost 0 bases, and 4 bases lay in between. Germline CDR1 is FNHDT and CDR2 is SITEND (reference sequence). The CDR3 runs 12 residues. CDR3 DNA, as far as it was read: TGTGCCAGCAGATCTAGTCAAAACACCTTGTAC. As protein: CASRSSQNTLY. Given in full, the CDR3 is CASRSSQNTLYF.

As regards this clone: Gene names are the mouse ones. The read gets to within 1 residue of the CDR3 end, and the germline J gene fills in the rest. The rearrangement links TRBV26 to TRBJ1-2; D not resolved. The CDR3 consists of 13 residues. Trimming left V 6 bases short and J 1 base short, with 9 bases between. CDR1 is KGHPV, CDR2 FQNQEV, per germline (reference sequence). The DNA read from the CDR3 is TGTGCCAGCAGCGTGACGGGAAACTCCGACTACACC. This gives the protein CASSVTGNSDYT. The full CDR3 is CASSVTGNSDYTF.

In regard to this clone: Mouse germline and gene names are used. The CDR3 extends 1 residue past the end of the read, so its final part is completed from the germline J gene. This sample includes further DNA sequences coding for the same CDR3. The rearrangement joins TRBV26 to TRBJ1-1; D call uncertain. The CDR3 is made up of 13 amino acids. In germline, CDR1 is KGHPV, CDR2 FQNQEV (reference sequence). Trimming cost V 3 bases and J 1 base, with 6 bases left between them. CDR3 sequence: CASSLNRNTEVFF. The CDR3 bases that were read are TGTGCCAGCAGTCTAAACAGAAACACAGAAGTCTTC.

This clone rates as medium-sized. Gene names follow the mouse nomenclature. The missing CDR3 end, 1 residue past where the read stops, is filled in from the germline J gene. V is TRBV26 and J is TRBJ2-1; 10 bases are a match to TRBD1. CDR3 length equals 15 residues. V gave up 4 bases and J gave up 6 bases; unmatched junction bases: 6. Germline CDR1 and CDR2: KGHPV and FQNQEV (reference sequence). The covered CDR3 bases are TGTGCCAGCAGTCACCCGGGACAGGGGAGTGCTGAGCAGTTC. It yields the protein CASSHPGQGSAEQF. The full CDR3 sequence reads CASSHPGQGSAEQFF. Full variable domain (outside the CDR3, taken from reference TRBV26 and TRBJ2-1): NSKVIQTPRYLVKGQGQKAKMRCIPEKGHPVVFWYQQNKNNEFKFLINFQNQEVLQQIDMTEKRFSAECPSNSPCSLEIQSSEAGDSALYLCASSHPGQGSAEQFFGPGTRLTVL.

The table lists this clone with a few counts. Gene names follow the mouse nomenclature. The read is 1 residue too short to cover the CDR3 end, so that end is filled in from the germline J gene. This chain uses TRBV15 with TRBJ2-1, with TRBD2 as a possible D gene (5 bases). V was pared by 1 base and J by 3 bases, with 7 bases between. Germline CDR1 and CDR2: SGHND and FRSKSL. The CDR3 totals 14 residues. The CDR3 bases that were read are TGTGCCAGCAGTTTAGGGACTTTCTATGCTGAGCAGTTC. Translating it yields CASSLGTFYAEQF. The full CDR3 reads CASSLGTFYAEQFF.

This clone was observed a handful of times. Here the gene names and germline are mouse. The sequence runs out 1 residue before the end of the CDR3; the remainder is reconstructed from the germline J gene. The chain couples TRBV1 to TRBJ2-4; 8 nucleotides line up with TRBD2. After removal of 0 bases from V and 0 bases from J, the junction contained 5 bases not matched to a gene. Germline V gene data show CDR1 as NSQYPW and CDR2 as LRSPGD (reference sequence). This CDR3 has 17 amino acids. CDR3 in amino acids: CTCSADEGGASQNTLYF. The CDR3 bases that were read are TGCACCTGCAGTGCAGATGAGGGGGGGGCCAGTCAAAACACCTTGTAC.

This clone is judged medium-sized (0.01 to 0.1%). Germline and genes here are mouse. The read gets to within 1 residue of the CDR3 end, and the germline J gene fills in the rest. The chain employs TRBV26 and TRBJ2-2, with D possibly called TRBD1 or TRBD2 (5 bases each). V was pared by 2 bases and J by 4 bases, with 11 bases between. This CDR3 is built from 15 residues. Germline V gene data show CDR1 as KGHPV and CDR2 as FQNQEV (reference sequence). The CDR3 spells CASSLNGGGTGQLYF. CDR3 DNA (partial): TGTGCCAGCAGTCTGAACGGGGGAGGCACCGGGCAGCTCTAC.

As concerns this clone: The germline and genes are mouse ones. The read finishes 1 residue shy of the CDR3 end, and the germline J gene is used to complete it. The rearrangement joins TRBV13-2 to TRBJ2-3; TRBD1 is a possible D gene (5 bases). Germline loops: CDR1 NNHNN, CDR2 SYGAGS (reference sequence). This CDR3 contains 12 residues. The V gene lost 1 base and the J gene lost 5 bases, with 5 bases spanning the gap. This CDR3 reads CASGDQGETLYF. The DNA read from the CDR3 is TGTGCCAGCGGTGATCAGGGAGAAACGCTGTAT.

Note on this clone: Gene labels here are mouse ones. The CDR3 extends 1 residue past the end of the read, so its final part is completed from the germline J gene. The V and J genes are TRBV4 and TRBJ2-4; either TRBD1 or TRBD2 may fit D (5 bases each). V was shortened by 4 bases and J by 3 bases, with 8 bases between the two germline ends. CDR3 length: 13 residues. Germline V gene sequence: CDR1 LGHDT, CDR2 YNNKQL (reference sequence). Here the CDR3 reads CASSSRGQNTLYF. Incomplete CDR3 DNA: TGTGCCAGCAGCTCCCGGGGGCAAAACACCTTGTAC.

A remark on this clone: Here the gene names and germline are mouse. Read coverage stops 1 residue before the CDR3 terminus; the germline J gene supplies the remainder. The chain has TRBV26 and TRBJ1-1; a possible D gene is TRBD1 (5 bases). Germline-derived CDR1 and CDR2 are KGHPV and FQNQEV (reference sequence). The CDR3 has 15 residues. V shed 2 bases and J shed 1 base, with 11 bases lying between them. The DNA read from the CDR3 is TGTGCCAGCAGTCTGGAGGGGAGGGGAAACACAGAAGTCTTC. Protein product: CASSLEGRGNTEVF. The complete CDR3 reads CASSLEGRGNTEVFF.

In this sample, this clone turned up once. The genes are named according to mouse. The CDR3 end is not reached by the read, which stops 1 residue before it; the germline J gene fills it in. The rearrangement joins TRBV3 to TRBJ1-3; D gene ambiguous. The ends were cut back, 0 bases at V and 4 bases at J, with 7 bases in the middle. Germline V gene lookup returns CDR1 SNHLY and CDR2 FYNGKV (reference sequence). The CDR3 is 14 amino acids. The chain's CDR3 is CASSLAGEGNTLYF. The covered CDR3 bases are TGTGCCAGCAGCTTAGCCGGGGAGGGAAATACGCTCTAT.

By its share, this clone is medium-sized (0.01 to 0.1%). The gene names given are mouse names. The read is 1 residue too short to cover the CDR3 end, so that end is filled in from the germline J gene. This chain links TRBV3 with TRBJ2-7, with 9 bases aligning to TRBD2. The length of the CDR3 is 14 residues. Losses at the gene ends were 2 bases for V and 6 bases for J; bases not matched to a gene: 5. Germline assignment: CDR1 SNHLY and CDR2 FYNGKV (reference sequence). The CDR3 bases that were read are TGTGCCAGCAGCTTACAGACTGGGGGAGGTGAACAGTAC. Amino acid sequence: CASSLQTGGGEQY. The full CDR3 reads CASSLQTGGGEQYF.

This clone is medium-sized. Gene labels here are mouse ones. The DNA ends 1 residue before the CDR3 does, and the rest of the CDR3 is filled in from the germline J gene. The chain is built from TRBV16 and TRBJ2-5, with unresolved D. V lost 2 bases and J lost 4, with 1 base in between. There are 11 residues in the CDR3. Germline V gene lookup returns CDR1 SGHSA and CDR2 FRNQAP. The sequenced part of the CDR3 DNA is TGTGCAAGCAGCTTAAAAGACACCCAGTAC. Encoded protein: CASSLKDTQY. The entire CDR3 protein reads CASSLKDTQYF.

This clone is termed medium-sized. All gene names here are mouse names. Read data end 1 residue before the CDR3 end; the end is taken from the germline J gene. The V and J genes are TRBV3 and TRBJ2-2; TRBD2 might be the D (6 bases). The CDR3 is made up of 15 amino acids. Trimming took 3 bases from V and 1 from J, leaving 9 bases between them. Germline V lookup: CDR1 SNHLY, CDR2 FYNGKV (reference sequence). CDR3 amino acids: CASSFRDLNTGQLYF. The covered CDR3 bases are TGTGCCAGCAGCTTTCGGGACTTAAACACCGGGCAGCTCTAC.

This clone showed up just a few times. Each gene name is a mouse one. The CDR3 end lies 1 residue beyond the end of the read and is filled in from the germline J gene. The rearrangement links TRBV23 to TRBJ2-5; TRBD2, the table's D call, was not compared with the DNA. In germline, CDR1 is KGHTA, CDR2 FQNQQP. CDR3 size: 14 residues. The CDR3 sequence: CSSSQSAGSDTQYF. CDR3 DNA (partial): TGCTCCAGCAGTCAATCGGCTGGATCGGACACCCAGTAC.

With respect to this clone: The genes are named according to mouse. This sample includes further DNA sequences coding for the same CDR3. The CDR3 DNA, read in part, is TGTGCCAGCAGTCTGCCGGGAGGGGACACCCAGTAC. Protein: CASSLPGGDTQY. The CDR3, in full, reads CASSLPGGDTQYF. The chain employs TRBV26 and TRBJ2-5; no clear D gene. From the germline J gene comes the end of the CDR3, since the read stops 1 residue before it. The CDR3 has 13 amino acids. Trimming removed 2 bases from V and 6 bases from J, with 9 bases in between. The germline V gene has CDR1 KGHPV and CDR2 FQNQEV (reference sequence).

This clone was counted a few times. The listed genes are named as in mouse. From the germline J gene comes the end of the CDR3, since the read stops 1 residue before it. This chain joins TRBV14 and TRBJ2-7, with 11 bases aligning to TRBD2. The junction had 1 base not matched to a gene; V was cut back by 2 bases and J by 6 bases. From germline, CDR1 is SGHDT and CDR2 FRDEAV. This CDR3 has 13 amino acids. The CDR3 spells CASSLDWGVEQYF. Incomplete CDR3 DNA: TGTGCCAGCAGTTTGGACTGGGGGGTTGAACAGTAC.

This clone was recorded a few times. The gene names here belong to mouse. The CDR3 end falls 1 residue outside the read, so it is completed with the germline J gene. The chain recombines TRBV13-1 with TRBJ2-7, with TRBD2 matching over 9 bases. The CDR3 totals 14 residues. Germline-derived CDR1 and CDR2 are NSHNY and SYGAGN. V was pared by 3 bases and J by 4 bases, with 5 bases of the junction left unmatched. CDR3 bases read: TGTGCCAGCAGTGTCCCGGGACTGGGATATGAACAGTAC. Its translation: CASSVPGLGYEQY. The whole CDR3 sequence is CASSVPGLGYEQYF.

This clone was observed once. These gene names are mouse names. The read finishes 1 residue shy of the CDR3 end, and the germline J gene is used to complete it. The rearrangement joins TRBV26 to TRBJ1-6, with TRBD1 identical over 9 bases. TRBJ1-6 is given ORF status, its function remaining uncertain. Germline lookup yields CDR1 KGHPV and CDR2 FQNQEV (reference sequence). The CDR3 loop spans 14 amino acids. Germline trimming cut 2 bases from V and 7 bases from J; bases unmatched to any gene: 0. The DNA read from the CDR3 is TGTGCCAGCAGTCTGGGACAGGGGAATTCGCCCCTCTAC. It yields the protein CASSLGQGNSPLY. The whole CDR3 region reads CASSLGQGNSPLYF.

In regard to this clone: Mouse names are used for the genes. Read data end 1 residue before the CDR3 end; the end is taken from the germline J gene. The chain couples TRBV26 to TRBJ2-7, with D maybe TRBD1 (5 bases). Trimming removed 2 bases from V and 4 bases from J, with 6 bases in between. The CDR3 sequence is 12 residues long. The germline V gene has CDR1 KGHPV and CDR2 FQNQEV (reference sequence). CDR3: CASSLRQYEQYF. The part of the CDR3 DNA that was read is TGTGCCAGCAGTCTGAGACAGTATGAACAGTAC.

This clone came up a few times. Mouse names are used for the genes. The CDR3 end is not reached by the read, which stops 1 residue before it; the germline J gene fills it in. The rearrangement uses TRBV13-2 and TRBJ2-7; D remains ambiguous. This CDR3 contains 11 residues. V was clipped by 5 bases and J by 4 bases, with 7 bases between them. Germline CDR1 NNHNN, CDR2 SYGAGS (reference sequence). CDR3: CASGKEYEQYF. The part of the CDR3 DNA that was read is TGTGCCAGCGGCAAGGAGTATGAACAGTAC.

A word on this clone: The listed genes are named as in mouse. The CDR3 extends 1 residue past the end of the read, so its final part is completed from the germline J gene. The chain is built from TRBV26 and TRBJ1-6; D gene unclear. TRBJ1-6 is noted as an ORF with a role that remains uncertain. The CDR3 spans 13 residues. Germline V gives CDR1 KGHPV, CDR2 FQNQEV (reference sequence). V shed 2 bases and J shed 5 bases, with 4 bases lying between them. The CDR3 sequence: CASSLADNSPLYF. CDR3 bases read: TGTGCCAGCAGTCTGGCAGATAATTCGCCCCTCTAC.

Remarks on this clone: Gene names refer to mouse genes. The missing CDR3 end, 1 residue past where the read stops, is filled in from the germline J gene. The chain joins TRBV26 to TRBJ1-1, with D maybe TRBD1 (6 bases). Germline lookup yields CDR1 KGHPV and CDR2 FQNQEV (reference sequence). The CDR3 has 13 amino acids. V was pared by 5 bases and J by 4 bases, with 11 bases between. The CDR3 spells CASSFPGVTEVFF. Partial CDR3 DNA: TGTGCCAGCAGTTTCCCAGGGGTCACAGAAGTCTTC.

With respect to this clone: Mouse gene names apply. Read coverage stops 1 residue before the CDR3 terminus; the germline J gene supplies the remainder. V is TRBV4 and J is TRBJ1-3; a weak D match, TRBD1 (5 bases). Per the germline V gene, CDR1 is LGHDT and CDR2 is YNNKQL (reference sequence). V was clipped by 10 bases and J by 0 bases, with 13 bases between them. The length of the CDR3 is 14 residues. CDR3 region: CAKTEPLSGNTLYF. The DNA read from the CDR3 is TGTGCCAAGACAGAACCCCTTTCTGGAAATACGCTCTAT.

About this clone: Gene names are mouse gene names. The read halts 1 residue ahead of the CDR3 end, with the missing end drawn from the germline J gene. The chain recombines TRBV26 with TRBJ2-5; TRBD2 matches at 7 bases. The trim removed 0 bases at V and 6 bases at J, leaving 3 bases unmatched. Germline CDR1 is KGHPV and CDR2 is FQNQEV (reference sequence). The CDR3 runs 14 residues. CDR3 residues: CASSLSNWGDTQYF. CDR3 DNA, as far as it was read: TGTGCCAGCAGTCTGTCAAACTGGGGCGACACCCAGTAC.